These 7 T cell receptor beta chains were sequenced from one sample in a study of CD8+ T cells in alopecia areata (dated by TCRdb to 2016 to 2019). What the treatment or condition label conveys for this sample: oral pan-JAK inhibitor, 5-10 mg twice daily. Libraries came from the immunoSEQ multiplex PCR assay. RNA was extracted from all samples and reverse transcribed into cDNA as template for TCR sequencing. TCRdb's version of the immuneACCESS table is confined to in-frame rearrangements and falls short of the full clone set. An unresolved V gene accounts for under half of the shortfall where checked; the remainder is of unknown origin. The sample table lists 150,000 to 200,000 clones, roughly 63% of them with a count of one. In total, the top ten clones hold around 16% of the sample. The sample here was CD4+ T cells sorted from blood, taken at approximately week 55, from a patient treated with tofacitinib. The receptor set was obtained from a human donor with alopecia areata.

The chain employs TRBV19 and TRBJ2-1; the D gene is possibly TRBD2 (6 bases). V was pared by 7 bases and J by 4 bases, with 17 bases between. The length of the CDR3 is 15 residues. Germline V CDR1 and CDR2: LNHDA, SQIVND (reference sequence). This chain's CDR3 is CASTLGGGGYNEQFF. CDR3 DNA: TGTGCCAGTACCCTTGGGGGAGGCGGATACAATGAGCAGTTCTTC.

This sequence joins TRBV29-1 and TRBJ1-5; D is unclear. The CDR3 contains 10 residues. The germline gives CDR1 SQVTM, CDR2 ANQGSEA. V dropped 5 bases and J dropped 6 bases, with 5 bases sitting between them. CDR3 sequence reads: CSVRGQPQHF. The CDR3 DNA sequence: TGCAGCGTTCGGGGTCAGCCCCAGCATTTT.

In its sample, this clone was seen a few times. The DNA for the CDR3 is TGTGCCAGTAGTATTGGGCATAACAATGAGCAGTTCTTC. Residues: CASSIGHNNEQFF. The chain links TRBV19 to TRBJ2-1; no clear D. The CDR3 is made up of 13 amino acids. Per germline, CDR1 LNHDA and CDR2 SQIVND (reference sequence). V was trimmed by 3 bases and J by 5 bases, leaving 8 bases between them.

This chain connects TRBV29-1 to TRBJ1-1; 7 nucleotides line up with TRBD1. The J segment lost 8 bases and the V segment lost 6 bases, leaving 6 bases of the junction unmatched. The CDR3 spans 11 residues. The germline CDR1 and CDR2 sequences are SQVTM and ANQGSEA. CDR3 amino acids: CSVMTGTEAFF. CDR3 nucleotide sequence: TGCAGCGTCATGACAGGGACCGAAGCTTTCTTT.

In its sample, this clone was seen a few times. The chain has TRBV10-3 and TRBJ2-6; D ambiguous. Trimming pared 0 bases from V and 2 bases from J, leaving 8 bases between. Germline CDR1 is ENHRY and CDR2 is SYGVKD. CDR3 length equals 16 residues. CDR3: CAISESRRAGANVLTF. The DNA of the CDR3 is TGTGCCATCAGTGAGTCGAGAAGGGCTGGGGCCAACGTCCTGACTTTC.

The CDR3 here is CASRDPGTLRGGYTF. The CDR3 DNA reads TGTGCCAGCAGAGACCCCGGGACACTCCGCGGTGGCTACACCTTC. The J gene is TRBJ1-2, the V gene TRBV6-5, with a tentative D call TRBD1 (6 bases). CDR3 length: 15 amino acids. Trimming removed 6 bases from V and 7 bases from J, with 21 bases in between. Germline V CDR1 and CDR2: MNHEY, SVGAGI.

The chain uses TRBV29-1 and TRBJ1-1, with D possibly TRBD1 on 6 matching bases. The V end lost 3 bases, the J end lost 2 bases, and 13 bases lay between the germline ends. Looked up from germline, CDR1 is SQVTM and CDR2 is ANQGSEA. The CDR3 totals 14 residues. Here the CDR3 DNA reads TGCAGCGTTGATTATCGGACAGTTAACACTGAAGCTTTCTTT. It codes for CSVDYRTVNTEAFF.